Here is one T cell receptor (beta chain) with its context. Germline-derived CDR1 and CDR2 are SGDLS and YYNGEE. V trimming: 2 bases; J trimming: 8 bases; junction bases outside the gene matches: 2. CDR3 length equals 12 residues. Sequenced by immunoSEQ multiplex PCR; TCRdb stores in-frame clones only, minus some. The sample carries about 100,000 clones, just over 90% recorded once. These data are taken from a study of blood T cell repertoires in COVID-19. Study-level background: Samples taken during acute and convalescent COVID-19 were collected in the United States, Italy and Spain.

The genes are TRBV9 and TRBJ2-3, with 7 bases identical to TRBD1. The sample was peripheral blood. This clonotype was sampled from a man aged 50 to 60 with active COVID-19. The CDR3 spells CASSVSGGTQYF. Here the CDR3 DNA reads TGTGCCAGCAGCGTCTCAGGGGGTACGCAGTATTTT.